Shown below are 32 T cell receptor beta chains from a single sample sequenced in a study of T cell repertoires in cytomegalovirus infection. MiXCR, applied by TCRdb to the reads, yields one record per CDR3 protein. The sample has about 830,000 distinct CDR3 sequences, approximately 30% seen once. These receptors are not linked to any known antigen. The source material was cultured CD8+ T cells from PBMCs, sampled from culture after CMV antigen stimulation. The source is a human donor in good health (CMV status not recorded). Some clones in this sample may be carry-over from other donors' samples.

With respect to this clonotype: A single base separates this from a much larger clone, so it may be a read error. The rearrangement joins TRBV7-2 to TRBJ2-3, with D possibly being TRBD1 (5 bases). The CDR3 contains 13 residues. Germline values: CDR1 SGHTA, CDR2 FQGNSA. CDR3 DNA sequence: TGTGCCAACAGCTTAGAAGGGGCAGATACGCAGTATTTT. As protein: CANSLEGADTQYF.

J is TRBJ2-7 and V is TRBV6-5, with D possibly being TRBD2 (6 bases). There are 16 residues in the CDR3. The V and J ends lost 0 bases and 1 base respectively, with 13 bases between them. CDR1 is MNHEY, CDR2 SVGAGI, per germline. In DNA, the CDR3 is TGTGCCAGCAGTTACTCGATAGCGGCAGGGTCCTACGAGCAGTACTTC. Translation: CASSYSIAAGSYEQYF.

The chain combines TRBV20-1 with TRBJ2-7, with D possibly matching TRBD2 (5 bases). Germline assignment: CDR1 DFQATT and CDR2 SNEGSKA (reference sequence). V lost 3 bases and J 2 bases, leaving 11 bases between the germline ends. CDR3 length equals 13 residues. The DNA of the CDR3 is TGCAGTGCTAGGGACGGAGGTCCCTACGAGCAGTACTTC. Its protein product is CSARDGGPYEQYF.

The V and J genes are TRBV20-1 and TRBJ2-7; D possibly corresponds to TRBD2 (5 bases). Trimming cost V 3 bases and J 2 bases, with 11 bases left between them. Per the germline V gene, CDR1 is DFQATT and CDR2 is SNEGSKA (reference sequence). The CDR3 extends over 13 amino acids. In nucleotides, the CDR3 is TGCAGTGCTAGGAACCGGGGTCCCTACGAGCAGTACGTC. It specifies CSARNRGPYEQYV.

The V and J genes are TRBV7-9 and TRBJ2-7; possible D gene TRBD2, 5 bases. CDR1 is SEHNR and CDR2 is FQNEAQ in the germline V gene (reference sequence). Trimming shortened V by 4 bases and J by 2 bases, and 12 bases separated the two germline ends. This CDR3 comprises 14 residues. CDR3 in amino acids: CASSSRLQAYEQYF. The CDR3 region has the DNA TGTGCCAGCAGCTCCCGACTACAAGCCTACGAGCAGTACTTC.

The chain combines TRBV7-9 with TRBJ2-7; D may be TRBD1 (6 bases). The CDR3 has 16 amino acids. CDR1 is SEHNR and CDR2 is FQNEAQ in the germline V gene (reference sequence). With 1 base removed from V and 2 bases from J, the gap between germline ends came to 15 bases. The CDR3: CASSLVLLQGTYEQYF. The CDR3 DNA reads TGTGCCAGCAGCTTAGTCCTCTTGCAGGGGACCTACGAGCAGTACTTC.

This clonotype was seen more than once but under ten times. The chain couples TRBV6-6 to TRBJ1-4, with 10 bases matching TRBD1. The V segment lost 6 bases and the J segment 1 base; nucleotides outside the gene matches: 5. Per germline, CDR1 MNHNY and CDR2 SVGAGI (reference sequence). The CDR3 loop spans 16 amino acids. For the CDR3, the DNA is TGTGCCAGCAGACCCGGGACAGGGGAAACTAATGAAAAACTGTTTTTT. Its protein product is CASRPGTGETNEKLFF.

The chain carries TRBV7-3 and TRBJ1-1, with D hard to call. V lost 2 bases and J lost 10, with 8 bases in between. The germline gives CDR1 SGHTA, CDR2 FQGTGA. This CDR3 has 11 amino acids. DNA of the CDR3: TGTGCCAGCAGCTTAGTGCAAGGAGCTTTCTTT. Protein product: CASSLVQGAFF.

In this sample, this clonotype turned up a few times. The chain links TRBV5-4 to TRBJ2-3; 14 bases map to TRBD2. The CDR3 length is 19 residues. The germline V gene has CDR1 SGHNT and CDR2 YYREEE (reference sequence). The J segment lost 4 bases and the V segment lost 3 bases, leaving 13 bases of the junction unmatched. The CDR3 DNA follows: TGTGCCAGCAGCTGGGGACTAGCGGGGGCCCCAAGCGGCGCAGATACGCAGTATTTT. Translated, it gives CASSWGLAGAPSGADTQYF. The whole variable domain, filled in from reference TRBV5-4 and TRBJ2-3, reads ETGVTQSPTHLIKTRGQQVTLRCSSQSGHNTVSWYQQALGQGPQFIFQYYREEENGRGNFPPRFSGLQFPNYSSELNVNALELDDSALYLCASSWGLAGAPSGADTQYFGPGTRLTVL.

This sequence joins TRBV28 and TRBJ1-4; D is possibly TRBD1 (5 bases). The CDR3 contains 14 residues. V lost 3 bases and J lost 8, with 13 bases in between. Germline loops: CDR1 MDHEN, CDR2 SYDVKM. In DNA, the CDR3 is TGTGCCAGCAGTTTTCAGGGACTGAACGAAAAACTGTTTTTT. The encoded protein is CASSFQGLNEKLFF.

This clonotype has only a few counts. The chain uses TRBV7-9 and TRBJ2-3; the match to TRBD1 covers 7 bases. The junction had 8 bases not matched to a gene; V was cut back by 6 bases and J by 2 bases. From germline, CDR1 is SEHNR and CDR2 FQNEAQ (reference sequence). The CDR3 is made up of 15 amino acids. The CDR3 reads CASSDRDSYTDTQYF. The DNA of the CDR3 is TGTGCCAGCAGTGACCGGGACAGTTACACAGATACGCAGTATTTT.

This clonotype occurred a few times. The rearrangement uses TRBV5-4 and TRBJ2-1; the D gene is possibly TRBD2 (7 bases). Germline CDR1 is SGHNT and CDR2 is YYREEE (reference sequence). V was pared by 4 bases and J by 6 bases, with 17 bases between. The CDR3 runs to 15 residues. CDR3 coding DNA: TGTGCCAGCAGCGCCGCAGGGGAGGGAATCAATGAGCAGTTCTTC. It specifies CASSAAGEGINEQFF.

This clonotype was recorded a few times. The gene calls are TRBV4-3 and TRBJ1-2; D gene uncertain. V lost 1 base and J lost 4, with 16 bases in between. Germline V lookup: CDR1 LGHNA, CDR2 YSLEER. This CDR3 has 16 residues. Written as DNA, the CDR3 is TGCGCCAGCAGCCAAGGGGTAGGGATGTTTGGCTATGGCTACACCTTC. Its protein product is CASSQGVGMFGYGYTF.

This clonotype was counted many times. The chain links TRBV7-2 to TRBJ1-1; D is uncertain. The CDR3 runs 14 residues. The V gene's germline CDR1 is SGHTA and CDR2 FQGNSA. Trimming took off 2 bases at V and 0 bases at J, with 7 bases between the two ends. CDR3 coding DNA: TGTGCCAGCAGCTTAAAGGTTCTGAACACTGAAGCTTTCTTT. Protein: CASSLKVLNTEAFF.

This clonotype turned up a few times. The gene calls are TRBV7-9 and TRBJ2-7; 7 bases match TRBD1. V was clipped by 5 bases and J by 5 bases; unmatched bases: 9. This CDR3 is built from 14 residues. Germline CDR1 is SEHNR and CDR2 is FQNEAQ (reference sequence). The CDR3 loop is CASSPPGQPHEQYF. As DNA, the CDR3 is TGTGCCAGCAGCCCTCCGGGACAGCCCCACGAGCAGTACTTC.

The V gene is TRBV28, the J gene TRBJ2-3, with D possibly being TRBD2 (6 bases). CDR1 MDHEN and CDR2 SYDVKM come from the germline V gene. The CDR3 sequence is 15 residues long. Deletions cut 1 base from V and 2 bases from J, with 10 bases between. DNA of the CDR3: TGTGCCAGCAGTTTATTTGCGGGGAACACAGATACGCAGTATTTT. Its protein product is CASSLFAGNTDTQYF.

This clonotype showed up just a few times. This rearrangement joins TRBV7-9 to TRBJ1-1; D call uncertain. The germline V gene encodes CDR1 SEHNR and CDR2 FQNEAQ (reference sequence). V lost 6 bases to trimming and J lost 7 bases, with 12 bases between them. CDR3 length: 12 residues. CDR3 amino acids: CASRRPSGEAFF. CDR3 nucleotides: TGTGCCAGCAGACGACCCAGCGGTGAAGCTTTCTTT.

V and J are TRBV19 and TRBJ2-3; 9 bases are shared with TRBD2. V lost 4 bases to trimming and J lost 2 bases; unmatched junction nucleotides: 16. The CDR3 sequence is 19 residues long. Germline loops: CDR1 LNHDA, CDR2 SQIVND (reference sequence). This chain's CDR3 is CASSTPRAPLAGTTDTQYF. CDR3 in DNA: TGTGCCAGTAGTACCCCCCGGGCCCCGCTAGCGGGAACCACAGATACGCAGTATTTT.

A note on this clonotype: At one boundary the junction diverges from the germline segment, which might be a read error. CDR3 loop: CASSLPIRQGGGYNF. The CDR3 coding sequence is TGTGCCAGCAGTTTGCCCATCCGACAGGGAGGTGGCTACAACTTC. The chain uses TRBV12-3 or TRBV12-4 and TRBJ1-2; 7 nucleotides align to TRBD1. CDR3 length: 15 residues.

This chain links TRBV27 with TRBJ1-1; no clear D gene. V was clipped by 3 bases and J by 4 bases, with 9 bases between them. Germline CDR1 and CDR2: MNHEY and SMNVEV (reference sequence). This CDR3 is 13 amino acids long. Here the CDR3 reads CASSFYAFTEAFF. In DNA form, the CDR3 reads TGTGCCAGCAGTTTCTACGCTTTCACTGAAGCTTTCTTT.

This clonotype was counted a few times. The DNA for the CDR3 is TGTGCCAGCGGCGGGGACAGGGGCCCCTACAATGAGCAGTTCTTC. Protein product: CASGGDRGPYNEQFF. The V gene is TRBV6-6, the J gene TRBJ2-1, with TRBD1 identical over 10 bases. V lost 8 bases and J lost 2; bases outside the gene matches: 6. Looked up from germline, CDR1 is MNHNY and CDR2 is SVGAGI (reference sequence). The length of the CDR3 is 15 residues.

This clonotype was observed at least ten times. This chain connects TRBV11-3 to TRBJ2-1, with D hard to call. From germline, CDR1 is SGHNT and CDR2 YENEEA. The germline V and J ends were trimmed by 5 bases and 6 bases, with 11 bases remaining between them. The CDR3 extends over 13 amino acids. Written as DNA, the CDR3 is TGTGCCAGCAGCCATACTCCACCCAATGAGCAGTTCTTC. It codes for CASSHTPPNEQFF. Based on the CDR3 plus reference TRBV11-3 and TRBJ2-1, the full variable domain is EAGVVQSPRYKIIEKKQPVAFWCNPISGHNTLYWYLQNLGQGPELLIRYENEEAVDDSQLPKDRFSAERLKGVDSTLKIQPAELGDSAVYLCASSHTPPNEQFFGPGTRLTVL.

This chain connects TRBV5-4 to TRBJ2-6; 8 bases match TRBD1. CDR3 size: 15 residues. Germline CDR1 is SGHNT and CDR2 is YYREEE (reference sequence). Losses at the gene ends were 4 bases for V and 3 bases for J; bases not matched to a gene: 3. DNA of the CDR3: TGTGCCAGCAGCCCAGGGACAGGTGGGGCCAACGTCCTGACTTTC. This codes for CASSPGTGGANVLTF.

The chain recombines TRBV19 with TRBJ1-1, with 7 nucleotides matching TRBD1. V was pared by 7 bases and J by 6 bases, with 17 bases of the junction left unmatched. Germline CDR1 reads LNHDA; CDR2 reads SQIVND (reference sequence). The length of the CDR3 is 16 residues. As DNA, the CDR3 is TGTGCCAGTACCAAAATCCACAGGGGCGAGGGCCCTGAAGCTTTCTTT. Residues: CASTKIHRGEGPEAFF.

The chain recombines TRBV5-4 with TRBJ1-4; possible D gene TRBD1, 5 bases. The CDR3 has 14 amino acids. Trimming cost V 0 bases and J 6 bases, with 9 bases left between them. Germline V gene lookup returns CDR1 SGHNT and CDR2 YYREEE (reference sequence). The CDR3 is CASSLVVGDEKLFF. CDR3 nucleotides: TGTGCCAGCAGCTTGGTAGTGGGGGATGAAAAACTGTTTTTT.

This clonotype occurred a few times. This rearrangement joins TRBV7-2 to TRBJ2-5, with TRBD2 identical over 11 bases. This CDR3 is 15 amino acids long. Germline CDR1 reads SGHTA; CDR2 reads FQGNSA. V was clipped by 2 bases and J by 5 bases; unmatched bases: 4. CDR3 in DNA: TGTGCCAGCAGCTTAATAGCGGGGGGGCTGGAGACCCAGTACTTC. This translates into CASSLIAGGLETQYF.

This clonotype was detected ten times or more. CDR3 region: CASSPARGMTKNIQYF. The CDR3 DNA is TGTGCCAGCAGCCCAGCCAGGGGGATGACCAAAAACATTCAGTACTTC. This sequence joins TRBV7-9 and TRBJ2-4, with TRBD1 matching 7 bases. The ends lost 5 bases at V and 2 bases at J; junction bases unmatched: 9. CDR3 length: 16 amino acids. CDR1 and CDR2 (germline): SEHNR, FQNEAQ (reference sequence).

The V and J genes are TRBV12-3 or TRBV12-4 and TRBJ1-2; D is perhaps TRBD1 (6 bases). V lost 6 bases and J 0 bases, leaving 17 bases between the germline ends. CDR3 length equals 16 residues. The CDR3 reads CASSHRTADPNYGYTF. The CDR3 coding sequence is TGTGCCAGCAGCCACAGGACAGCGGACCCTAACTATGGCTACACCTTC.

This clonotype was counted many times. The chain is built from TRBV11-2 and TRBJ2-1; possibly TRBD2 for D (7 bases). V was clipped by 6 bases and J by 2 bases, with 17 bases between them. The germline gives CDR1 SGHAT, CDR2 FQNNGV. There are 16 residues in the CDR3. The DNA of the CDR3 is TGTGCCAGCAGGCCTAACGAGGGGGGGACCTACAATGAGCAGTTCTTC. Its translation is CASRPNEGGTYNEQFF.

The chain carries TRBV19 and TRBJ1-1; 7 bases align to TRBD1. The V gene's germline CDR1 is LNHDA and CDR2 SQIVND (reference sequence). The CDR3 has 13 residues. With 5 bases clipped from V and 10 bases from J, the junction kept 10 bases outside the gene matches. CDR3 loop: CASSAGTEISAFF. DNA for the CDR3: TGTGCCAGTAGTGCCGGGACAGAAATATCAGCTTTCTTT.

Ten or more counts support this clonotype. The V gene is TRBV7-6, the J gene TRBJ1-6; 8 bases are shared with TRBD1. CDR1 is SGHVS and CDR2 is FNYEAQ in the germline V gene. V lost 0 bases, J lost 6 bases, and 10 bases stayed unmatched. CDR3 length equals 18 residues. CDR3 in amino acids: CASSLAAGGPGSNSPLHF. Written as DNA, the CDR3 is TGTGCCAGCAGCTTAGCGGCAGGGGGCCCCGGCTCTAATTCACCCCTCCACTTT.

Here the CDR3 DNA reads TGCGCCAGCAGCCAGACTAGCGGGGGACCCACCACAGATACGCAGTATTTT. It specifies CASSQTSGGPTTDTQYF. V is TRBV4-1 and J is TRBJ2-3, with 12 bases fitting TRBD2. CDR3 size: 17 residues. The ends lost 3 bases at V and 2 bases at J; junction bases unmatched: 6. Per the germline V gene, CDR1 is MGHRA and CDR2 is YSYEKL.